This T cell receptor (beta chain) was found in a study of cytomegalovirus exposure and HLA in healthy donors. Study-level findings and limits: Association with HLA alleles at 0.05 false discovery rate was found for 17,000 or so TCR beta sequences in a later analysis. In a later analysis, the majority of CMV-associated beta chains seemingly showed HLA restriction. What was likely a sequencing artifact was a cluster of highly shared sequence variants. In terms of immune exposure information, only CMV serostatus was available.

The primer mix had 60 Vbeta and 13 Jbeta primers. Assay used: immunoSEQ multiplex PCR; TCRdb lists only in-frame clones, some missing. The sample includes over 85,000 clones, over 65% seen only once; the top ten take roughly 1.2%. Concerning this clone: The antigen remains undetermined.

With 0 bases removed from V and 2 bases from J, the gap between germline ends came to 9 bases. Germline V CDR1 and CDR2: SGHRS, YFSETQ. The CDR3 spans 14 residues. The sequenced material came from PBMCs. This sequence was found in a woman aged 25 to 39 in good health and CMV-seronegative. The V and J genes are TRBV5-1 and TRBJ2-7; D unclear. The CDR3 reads CASSLGSLTYEQYF. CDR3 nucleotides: TGCGCCAGCAGCTTGGGATCACTAACCTACGAGCAGTACTTC.